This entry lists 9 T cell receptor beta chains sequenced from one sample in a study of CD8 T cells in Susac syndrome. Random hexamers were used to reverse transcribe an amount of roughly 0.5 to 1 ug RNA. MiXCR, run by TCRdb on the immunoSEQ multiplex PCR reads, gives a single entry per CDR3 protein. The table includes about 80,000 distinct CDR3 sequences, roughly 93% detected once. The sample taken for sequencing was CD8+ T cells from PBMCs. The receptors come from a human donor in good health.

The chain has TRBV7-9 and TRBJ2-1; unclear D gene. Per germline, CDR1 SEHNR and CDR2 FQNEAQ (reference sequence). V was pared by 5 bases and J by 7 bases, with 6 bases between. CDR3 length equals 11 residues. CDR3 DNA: TGTGCCAGCAGCCATGATAATGAGCAGTTCTTC. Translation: CASSHDNEQFF.

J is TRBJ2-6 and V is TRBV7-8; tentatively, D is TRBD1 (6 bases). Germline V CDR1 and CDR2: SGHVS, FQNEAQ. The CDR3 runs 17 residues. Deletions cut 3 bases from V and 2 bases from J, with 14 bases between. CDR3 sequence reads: CASSFERGSAGANVLTF. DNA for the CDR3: TGTGCCAGCAGCTTTGAGAGGGGGTCCGCTGGGGCCAACGTCCTGACTTTC.

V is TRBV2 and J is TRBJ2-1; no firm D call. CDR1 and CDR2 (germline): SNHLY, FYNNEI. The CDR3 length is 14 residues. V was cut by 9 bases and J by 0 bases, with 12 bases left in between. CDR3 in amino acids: CASRPSTSYNEQFF. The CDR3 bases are TGTGCCAGTCGACCCTCCACCTCCTACAATGAGCAGTTCTTC.

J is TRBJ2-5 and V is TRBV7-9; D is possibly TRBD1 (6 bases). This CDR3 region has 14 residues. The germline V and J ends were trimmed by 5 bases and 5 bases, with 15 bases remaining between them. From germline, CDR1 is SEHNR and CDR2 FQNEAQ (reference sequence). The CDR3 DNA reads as TGTGCCAGCAGCAACAACAGGGTAGAGGAGACCCAGTACTTC. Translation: CASSNNRVEETQYF.

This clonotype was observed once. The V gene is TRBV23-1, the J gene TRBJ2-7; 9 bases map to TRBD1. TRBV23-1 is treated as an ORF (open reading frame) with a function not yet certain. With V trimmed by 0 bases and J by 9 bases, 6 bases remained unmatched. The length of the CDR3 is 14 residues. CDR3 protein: CASSQSTGGRGQYF. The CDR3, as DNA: TGCGCCAGCAGTCAATCAACAGGGGGCCGGGGGCAGTACTTC.

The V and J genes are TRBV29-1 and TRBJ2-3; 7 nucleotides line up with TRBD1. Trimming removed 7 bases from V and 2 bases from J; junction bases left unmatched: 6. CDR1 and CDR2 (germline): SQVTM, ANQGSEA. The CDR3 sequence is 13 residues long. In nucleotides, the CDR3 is TGCAGCGGTGGACAGGAGAACACAGATACGCAGTATTTT. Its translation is CSGGQENTDTQYF.

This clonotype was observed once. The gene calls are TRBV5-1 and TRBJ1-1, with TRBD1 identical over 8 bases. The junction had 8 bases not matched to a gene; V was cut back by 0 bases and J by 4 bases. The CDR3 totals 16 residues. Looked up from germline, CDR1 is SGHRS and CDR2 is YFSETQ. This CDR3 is CASSLDGRGRRTEAFF. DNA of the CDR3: TGCGCCAGCAGCTTGGATGGCAGGGGGCGCCGCACTGAAGCTTTCTTT.

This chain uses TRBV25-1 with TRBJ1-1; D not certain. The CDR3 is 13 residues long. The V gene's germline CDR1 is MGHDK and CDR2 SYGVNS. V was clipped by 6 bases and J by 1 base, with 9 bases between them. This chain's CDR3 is CASSVRGNTEAFF. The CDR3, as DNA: TGTGCCAGCAGCGTGAGAGGGAACACTGAAGCTTTCTTT.

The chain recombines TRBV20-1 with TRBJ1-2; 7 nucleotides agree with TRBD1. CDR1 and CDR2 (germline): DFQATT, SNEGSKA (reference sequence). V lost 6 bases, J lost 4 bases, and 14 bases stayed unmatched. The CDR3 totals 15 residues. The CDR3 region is CSAPSPTGRAYGYTF. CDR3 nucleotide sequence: TGCAGTGCCCCCAGCCCGACAGGGAGGGCCTATGGCTACACCTTC.